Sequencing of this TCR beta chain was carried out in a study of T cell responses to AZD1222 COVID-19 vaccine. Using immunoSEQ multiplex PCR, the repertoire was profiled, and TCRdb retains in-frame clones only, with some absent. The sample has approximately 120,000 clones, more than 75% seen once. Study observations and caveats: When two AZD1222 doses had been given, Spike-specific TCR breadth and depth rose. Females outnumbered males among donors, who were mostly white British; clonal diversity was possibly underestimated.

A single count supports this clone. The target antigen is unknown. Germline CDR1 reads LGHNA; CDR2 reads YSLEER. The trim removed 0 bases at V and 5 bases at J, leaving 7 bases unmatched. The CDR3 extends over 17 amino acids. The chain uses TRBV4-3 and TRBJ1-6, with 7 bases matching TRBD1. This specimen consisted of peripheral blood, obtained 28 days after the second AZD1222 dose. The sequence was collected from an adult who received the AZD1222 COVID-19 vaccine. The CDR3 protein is CASSQDRKGANNSPLHF. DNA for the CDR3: TGCGCCAGCAGCCAAGATCGGAAGGGGGCAAATAATTCACCCCTCCACTTT.